A single sample gave rise to the 8 T cell receptor beta chains below, sequenced in a study of monozygotic twins with inflammatory bowel disease. TCRdb reanalyzed the 5' RACE reads, giving one entry per CDR3 protein sequence and no DNA. The sample holds roughly 200,000 distinct CDR3 sequences. Sequencing was carried out using blood. The receptors come from a human donor with ulcerative colitis or Crohn's disease, or a healthy co-twin of an affected twin (not recorded which).

The chain is built from TRBV11-2 and TRBJ2-2; TCRdb returns TRBD2, unconfirmable since there is no DNA. CDR3 length: 14 amino acids. Germline V gives CDR1 SGHAT, CDR2 FQNNGV. The CDR3 loop is CASSLGRDSGELFF.

The rearrangement links TRBV12-3 or TRBV12-4 to TRBJ2-3; the D call from TCRdb, TRBD1, cannot be confirmed without DNA. The CDR3 has 15 amino acids. The CDR3 sequence is CASSQTGVLLDTQYF.

The gene calls are TRBV7-9 and TRBJ1-4; the D call of TRBD1 rests on TCRdb alone, since no DNA is present to check it. The CDR3 has 13 amino acids. In germline, CDR1 is SEHNR, CDR2 FQNEAQ (reference sequence). This CDR3 is CASKGPQNEKLFF.

This sequence joins TRBV5-1 and TRBJ2-5. This CDR3 has 13 residues. CDR1 is SGHRS, CDR2 YFSETQ, per germline. Here the CDR3 reads CASSSGVIETQYF.

The genes are TRBV4-2 and TRBJ1-3; the TCRdb D gene call, TRBD1, has no DNA to confirm it. Germline CDR1 is LGHNA and CDR2 is YNFKEQ. The CDR3 is made up of 14 amino acids. The CDR3 is CASSPRQGINTIYF.

This chain joins TRBV5-1 and TRBJ1-6; TCRdb names TRBD1, which stays unverified in the absence of DNA. Germline V gives CDR1 SGHRS, CDR2 YFSETQ. CDR3 length equals 19 residues. The CDR3 spells CASSLQIGQGSSYNSPLHF.

The V call is TRBV2, the J call TRBJ2-5. CDR1 and CDR2 (germline): SNHLY, FYNNEI. The CDR3 is 12 residues long. The CDR3 sequence: CASTGVQETQYF. Full variable domain (remainder filled in from reference TRBV2 and TRBJ2-5): EPEVTQTPSHQVTQMGQEVILRCVPISNHLYFYWYRQILGQKVEFLVSFYNNEISEKSEIFDDQFSVERPDGSNFTLKIRSTKLEDSAMYFCASTGVQETQYFGPGTRLLVL.

V and J are TRBV7-9 and TRBJ2-5; TCRdb's assignment of TRBD1 cannot be checked, as there is no DNA. Germline-derived CDR1 and CDR2 are SEHNR and FQNEAQ (reference sequence). The CDR3 consists of 13 residues. CDR3 sequence: CASSRDRAETQYF.